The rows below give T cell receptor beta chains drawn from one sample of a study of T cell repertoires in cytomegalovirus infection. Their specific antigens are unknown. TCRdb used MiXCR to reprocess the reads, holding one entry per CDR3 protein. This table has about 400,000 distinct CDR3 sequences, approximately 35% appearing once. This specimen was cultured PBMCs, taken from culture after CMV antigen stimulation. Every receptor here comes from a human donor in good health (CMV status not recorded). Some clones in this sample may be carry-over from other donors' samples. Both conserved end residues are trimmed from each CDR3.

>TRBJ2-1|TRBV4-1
ASSPTFGDHNEQF
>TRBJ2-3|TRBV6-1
ASSDAAFSGSSDTQY
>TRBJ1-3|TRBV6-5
ASSYSMGGSGNTIY
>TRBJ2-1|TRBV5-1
ASSSWTSGREGSYNEQF
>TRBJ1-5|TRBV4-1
ASSQDYGEQPQH
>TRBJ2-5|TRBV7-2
ASTPGGWIQETQY
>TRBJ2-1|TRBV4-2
ASSQDVGEQF
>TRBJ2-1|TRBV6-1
ASRPSGLFYNEQF
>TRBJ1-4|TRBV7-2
ASSPRQGGTNEKLF
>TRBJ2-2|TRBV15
ATSSADRSGELF
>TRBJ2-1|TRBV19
ASSILLAGVSGNEQF
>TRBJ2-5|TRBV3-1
ASSQGQGVETQY
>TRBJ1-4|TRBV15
ATSSETDTGASNEKLF
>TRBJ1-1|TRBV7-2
ASSLRRDEAF
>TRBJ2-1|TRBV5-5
ASSLKGGQGTYNEQF
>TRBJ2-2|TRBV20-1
SASLRSDPNTGELF
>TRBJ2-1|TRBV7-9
ASSLSQGGYNEQF
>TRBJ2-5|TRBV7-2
ASSLKLGQETQY
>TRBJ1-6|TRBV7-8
ASSLLAAGSSYNSPLH
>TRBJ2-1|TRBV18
ASSPPGGDVEQF
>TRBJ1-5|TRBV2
ASSEMPGQGTDSNQPQH
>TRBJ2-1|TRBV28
ASITGPTYNEQF
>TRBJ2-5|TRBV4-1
ASSQELGVRGQETQY
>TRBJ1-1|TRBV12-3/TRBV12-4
ASSSGLKGARAEAF
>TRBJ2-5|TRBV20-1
SALIWETQY
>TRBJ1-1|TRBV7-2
ASSSQGASDTEAF
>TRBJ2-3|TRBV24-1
ATSGQVHTDTQY
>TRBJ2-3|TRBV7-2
ASSLLAGGRDTQY
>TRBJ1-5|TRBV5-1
ASSFESNQPQH
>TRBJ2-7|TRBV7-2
ASSFRDRPYEQY
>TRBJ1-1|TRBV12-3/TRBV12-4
ASGSSADTEAF
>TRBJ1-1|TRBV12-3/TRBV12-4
ASSLIGMNTEAF
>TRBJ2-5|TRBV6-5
ASSYFSSKETQY
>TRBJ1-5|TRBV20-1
SAFKTGARINQPQH
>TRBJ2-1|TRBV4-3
ASSPHPQGVGYNEQF
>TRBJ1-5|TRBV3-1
ASSQTYSNQPQH
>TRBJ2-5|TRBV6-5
ASSYLKREGETQY
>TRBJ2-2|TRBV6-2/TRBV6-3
ASSYSYREAANTGELF
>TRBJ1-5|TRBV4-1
ASSLTEGLNQPQH
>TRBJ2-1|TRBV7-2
ASSHPTVYNEQF
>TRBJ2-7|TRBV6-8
ASSYSGIQPYEQY
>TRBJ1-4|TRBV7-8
ASSKEARTNEKLF
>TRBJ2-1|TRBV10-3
ATEQGYNEQF
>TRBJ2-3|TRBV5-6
ASSYGGRATDTQY
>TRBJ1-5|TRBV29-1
SVESGENQPQH